This T cell receptor (beta chain) appears in the sequencing data of a study of blood T cell repertoires in COVID-19. For the study at large: Samples came from the United States, Italy and Spain, spanning acute and convalescent COVID-19.

The CDR3 extends over 13 amino acids. Trimming removed 4 bases at V and 7 bases at J, with 13 bases between. Germline V gene sequence: CDR1 SGHTA, CDR2 FQGNSA. In the authors' workflow: Amplification with reference gene primers provided the estimates of nucleated cell counts. The method was immunoSEQ multiplex PCR; TCRdb's version includes in-frame clones alone and lacks a portion of them. That table gives V, J and clone size, and the DNA gave D and trimming. The sample consists of some 270,000 clones, 90% of them appearing once. Those who participated ranged in age from roughly 18 to 100 years and resided in roughly 26 US areas. Cohorts were determined from participant-reported clinical history.

This sequence originates from a woman younger than 45 with acute COVID-19. The J gene is TRBJ1-2, the V gene TRBV7-2, with D maybe TRBD1 (5 bases). Sequencing was carried out using PBMCs or T cells enriched from blood (not recorded which). CDR3 bases: TGTGCCAGCAGCTCGGGACTTGTCAGTGGCTACACCTTC. Residues: CASSSGLVSGYTF.